Below, one T cell receptor (beta chain) is given with its context. These data are taken from a study of technical replicates of blood from a few donors. The CDR3 totals 11 residues. Germline assignment: CDR1 MNHEY and CDR2 SVGAGI. Trimming removed 5 bases at V and 8 bases at J, with 9 bases between. The assay was immunoSEQ multiplex PCR, and TCRdb's table has in-frame clones only and misses some. The table includes 75,000 to 95,000 clones, around 94% detected once. The V call is TRBV6-5, the J call TRBJ1-1; a weak D match, TRBD1 (5 bases). The receptor was derived from a human donor in good health. Input material: T cells isolated from PBMCs. The DNA for the CDR3 is TGTGCCAGCAGTAGATACAGGGAAGCTTTCTTT. It encodes CASSRYREAFF.